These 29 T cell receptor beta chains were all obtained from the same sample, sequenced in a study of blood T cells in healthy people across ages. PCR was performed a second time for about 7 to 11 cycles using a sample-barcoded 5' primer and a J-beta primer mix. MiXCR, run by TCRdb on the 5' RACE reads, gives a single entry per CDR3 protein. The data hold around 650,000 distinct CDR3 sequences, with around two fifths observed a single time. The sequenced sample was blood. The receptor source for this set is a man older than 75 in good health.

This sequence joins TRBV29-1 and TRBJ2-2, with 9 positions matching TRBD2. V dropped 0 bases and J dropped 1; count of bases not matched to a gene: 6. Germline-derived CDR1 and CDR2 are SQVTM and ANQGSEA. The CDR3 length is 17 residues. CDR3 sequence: CSVEDAVSGRNTGELFF. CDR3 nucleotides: TGCAGCGTTGAAGATGCCGTTAGCGGGAGGAACACCGGGGAGCTGTTTTTT.

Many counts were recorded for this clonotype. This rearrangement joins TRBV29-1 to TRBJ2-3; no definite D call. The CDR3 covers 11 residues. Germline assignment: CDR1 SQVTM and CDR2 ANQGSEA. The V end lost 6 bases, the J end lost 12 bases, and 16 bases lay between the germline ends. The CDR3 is CSVRALELQYF. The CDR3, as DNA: TGCAGCGTCCGCGCCCTCGAGCTTCAGTATTTT.

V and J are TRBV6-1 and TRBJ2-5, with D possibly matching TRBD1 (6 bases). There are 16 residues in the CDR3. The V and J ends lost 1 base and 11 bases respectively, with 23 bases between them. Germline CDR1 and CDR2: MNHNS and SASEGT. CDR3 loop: CASSEVLQGNYNEQYF. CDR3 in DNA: TGTGCCAGCAGTGAAGTCTTACAGGGCAACTACAATGAGCAGTACTTC.

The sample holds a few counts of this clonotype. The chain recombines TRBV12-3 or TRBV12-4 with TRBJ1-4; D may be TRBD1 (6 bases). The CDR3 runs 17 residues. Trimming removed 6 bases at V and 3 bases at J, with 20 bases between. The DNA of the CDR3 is TGTGCCAGCAGCCAATCGACCTACAGGGCATCTAATGAAAAACTGTTTTTT. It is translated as CASSQSTYRASNEKLFF.

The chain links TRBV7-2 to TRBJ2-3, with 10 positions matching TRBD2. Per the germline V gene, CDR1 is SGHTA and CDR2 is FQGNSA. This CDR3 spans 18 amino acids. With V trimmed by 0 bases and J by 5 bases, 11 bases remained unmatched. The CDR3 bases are TGTGCCAGCAGCTTAGCGGAGACTAGCGGGCTATACCGAGATACGCAGTATTTT. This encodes CASSLAETSGLYRDTQYF.

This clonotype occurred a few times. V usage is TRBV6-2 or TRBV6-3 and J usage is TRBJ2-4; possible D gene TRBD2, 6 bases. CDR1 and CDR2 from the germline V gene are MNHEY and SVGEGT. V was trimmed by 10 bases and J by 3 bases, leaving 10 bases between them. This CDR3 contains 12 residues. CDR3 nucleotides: TGTGCCACTCGGGACTTCAAAAACATTCAGTACTTC. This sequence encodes CATRDFKNIQYF.

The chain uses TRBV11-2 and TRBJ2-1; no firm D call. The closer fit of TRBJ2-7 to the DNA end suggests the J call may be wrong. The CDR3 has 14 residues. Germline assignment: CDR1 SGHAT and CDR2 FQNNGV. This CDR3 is CASSASSSYNEQYF. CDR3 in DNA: TGTGCCAGCAGCGCCTCGAGCTCCTACAATGAGCAGTACTTC.

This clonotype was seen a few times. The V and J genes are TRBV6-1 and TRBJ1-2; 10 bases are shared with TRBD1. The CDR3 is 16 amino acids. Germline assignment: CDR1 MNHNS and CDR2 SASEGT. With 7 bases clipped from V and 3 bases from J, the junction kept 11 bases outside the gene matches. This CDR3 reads CASIPGRTGGDYGYTF. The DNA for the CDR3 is TGTGCCAGCATCCCCGGGAGGACAGGGGGTGACTATGGCTACACCTTC.

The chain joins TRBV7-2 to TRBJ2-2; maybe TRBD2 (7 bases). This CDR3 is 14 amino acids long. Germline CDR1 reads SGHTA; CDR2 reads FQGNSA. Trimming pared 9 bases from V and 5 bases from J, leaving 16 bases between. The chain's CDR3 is CASGLGGRTGELFF. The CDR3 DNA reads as TGTGCCAGTGGCCTGGGGGGGCGAACCGGGGAGCTGTTTTTT.

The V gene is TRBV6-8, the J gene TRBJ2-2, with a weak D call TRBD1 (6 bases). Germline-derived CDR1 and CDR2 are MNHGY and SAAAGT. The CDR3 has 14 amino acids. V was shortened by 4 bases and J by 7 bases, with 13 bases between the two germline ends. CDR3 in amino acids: CASSSVQGSGELFF. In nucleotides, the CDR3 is TGTGCCAGCAGTTCTGTCCAGGGGAGCGGGGAGCTGTTTTTT.

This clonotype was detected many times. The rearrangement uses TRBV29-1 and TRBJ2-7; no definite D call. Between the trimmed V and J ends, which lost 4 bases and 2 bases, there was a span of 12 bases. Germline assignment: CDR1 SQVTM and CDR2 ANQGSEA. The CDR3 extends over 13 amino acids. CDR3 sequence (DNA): TGCAGCGTTGGTTCACCAGTGACCTACGAGCAGTACTTC. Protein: CSVGSPVTYEQYF.

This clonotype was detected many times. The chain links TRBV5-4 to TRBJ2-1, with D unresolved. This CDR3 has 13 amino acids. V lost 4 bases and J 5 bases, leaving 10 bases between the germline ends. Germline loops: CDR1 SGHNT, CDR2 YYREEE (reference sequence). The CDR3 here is CASSVVENNEQFF. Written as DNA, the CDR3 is TGTGCCAGCAGCGTCGTCGAAAACAATGAGCAGTTCTTC.

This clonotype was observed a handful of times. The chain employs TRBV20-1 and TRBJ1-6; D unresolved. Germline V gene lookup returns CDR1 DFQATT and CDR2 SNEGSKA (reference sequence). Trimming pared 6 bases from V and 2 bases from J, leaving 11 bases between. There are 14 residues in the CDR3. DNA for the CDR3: TGCAGTGCAGGCCCCCTTACCTATAATTCACCCCTCCACTTT. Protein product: CSAGPLTYNSPLHF.

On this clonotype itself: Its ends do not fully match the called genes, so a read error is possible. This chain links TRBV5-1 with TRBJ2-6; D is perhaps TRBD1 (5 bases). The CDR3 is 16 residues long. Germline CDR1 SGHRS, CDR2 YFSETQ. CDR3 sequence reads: CASSSQGRAGADVLTF. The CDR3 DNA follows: TGCGCCAGCAGCTCTCAGGGCCGGGCTGGGGCCGACGTCCTGACTTTC.

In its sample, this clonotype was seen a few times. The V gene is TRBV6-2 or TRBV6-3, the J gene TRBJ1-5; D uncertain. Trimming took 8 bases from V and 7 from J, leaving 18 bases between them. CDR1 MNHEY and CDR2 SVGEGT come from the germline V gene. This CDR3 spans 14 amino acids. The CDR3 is CASGNWAVNQPQHF. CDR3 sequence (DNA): TGTGCCAGCGGGAACTGGGCGGTAAACCAGCCCCAGCATTTT.

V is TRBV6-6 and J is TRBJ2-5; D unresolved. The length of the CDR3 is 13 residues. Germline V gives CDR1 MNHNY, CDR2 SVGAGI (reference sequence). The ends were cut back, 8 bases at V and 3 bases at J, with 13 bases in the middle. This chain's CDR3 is CASRRVSEETQYF. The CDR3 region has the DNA TGTGCCAGCCGGAGAGTCTCTGAAGAGACCCAGTACTTC.

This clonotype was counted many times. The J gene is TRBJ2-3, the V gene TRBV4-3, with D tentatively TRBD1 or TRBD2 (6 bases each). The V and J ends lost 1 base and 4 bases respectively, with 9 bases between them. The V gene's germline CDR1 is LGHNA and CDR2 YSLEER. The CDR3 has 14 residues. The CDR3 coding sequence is TGCGCCAGCAGCCAAGTGGGGGGCGCAGATACGCAGTATTTT. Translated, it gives CASSQVGGADTQYF.

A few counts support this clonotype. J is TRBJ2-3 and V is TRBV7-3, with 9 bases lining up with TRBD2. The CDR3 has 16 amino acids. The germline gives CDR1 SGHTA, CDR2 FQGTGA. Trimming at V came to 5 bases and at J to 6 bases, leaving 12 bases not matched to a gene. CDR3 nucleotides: TGTGCCAGCAGCGCCTTGACTAGCGGAGTAACGGATACGCAGTATTTT. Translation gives CASSALTSGVTDTQYF.

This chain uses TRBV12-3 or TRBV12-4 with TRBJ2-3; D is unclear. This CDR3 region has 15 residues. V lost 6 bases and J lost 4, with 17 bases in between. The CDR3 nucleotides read TGTGCCAGCAGCTCCCCCGCGTCGGTGGCAGATACGCAGTATTTT. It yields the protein CASSSPASVADTQYF.

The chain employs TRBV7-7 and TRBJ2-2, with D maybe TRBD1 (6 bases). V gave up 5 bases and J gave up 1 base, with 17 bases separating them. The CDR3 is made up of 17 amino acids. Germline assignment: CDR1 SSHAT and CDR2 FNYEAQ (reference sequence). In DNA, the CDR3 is TGTGCCAGCAGCCCAACTACCCCCAGGGGGAACACCGGGGAGCTGTTTTTT. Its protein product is CASSPTTPRGNTGELFF.

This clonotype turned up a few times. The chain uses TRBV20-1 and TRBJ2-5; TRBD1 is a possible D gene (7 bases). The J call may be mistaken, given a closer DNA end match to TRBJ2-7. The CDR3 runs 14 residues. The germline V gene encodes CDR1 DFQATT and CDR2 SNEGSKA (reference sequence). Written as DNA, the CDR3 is TGCAGTGCCGGAAGCAGGGGGGTGGACTACGAGCAGTACTTC. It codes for CSAGSRGVDYEQYF.

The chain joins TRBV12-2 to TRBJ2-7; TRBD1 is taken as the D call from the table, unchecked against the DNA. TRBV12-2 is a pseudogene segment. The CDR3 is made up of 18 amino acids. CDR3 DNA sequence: TGTGCAAGTCGCTTAGCGTTGTTAATAGGGGGACAGGACTACGAGCAGTACTTC. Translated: CASRLALLIGGQDYEQYF.

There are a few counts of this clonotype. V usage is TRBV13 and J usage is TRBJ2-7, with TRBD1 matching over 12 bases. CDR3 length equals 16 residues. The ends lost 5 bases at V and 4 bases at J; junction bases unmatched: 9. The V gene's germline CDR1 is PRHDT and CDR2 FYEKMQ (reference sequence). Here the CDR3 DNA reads TGTGCCAGCAGCCATACGGGACAGGGGGCTGGGTACGAGCAGTACTTC. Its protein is CASSHTGQGAGYEQYF.

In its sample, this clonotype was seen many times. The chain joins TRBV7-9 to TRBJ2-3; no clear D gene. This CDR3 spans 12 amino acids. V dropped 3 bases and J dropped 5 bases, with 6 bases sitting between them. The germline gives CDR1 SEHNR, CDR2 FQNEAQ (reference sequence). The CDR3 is CASSLTEDTQYF. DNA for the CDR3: TGTGCCAGCAGCTTGACGGAAGATACGCAGTATTTT.

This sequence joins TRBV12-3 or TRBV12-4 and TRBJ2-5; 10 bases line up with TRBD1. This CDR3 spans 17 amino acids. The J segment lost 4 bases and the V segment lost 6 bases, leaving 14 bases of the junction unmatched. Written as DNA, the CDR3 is TGTGCCAGCAGCAAGGGTTTTAGGACAGGGGGTTCAGAGACCCAGTACTTC. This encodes CASSKGFRTGGSETQYF.

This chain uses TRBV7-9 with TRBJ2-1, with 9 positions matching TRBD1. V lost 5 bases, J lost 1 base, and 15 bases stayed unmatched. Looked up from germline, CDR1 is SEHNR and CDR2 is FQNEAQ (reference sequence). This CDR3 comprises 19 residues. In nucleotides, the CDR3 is TGTGCCAGCAGCCACCGGACAGGGGATAGCCCGAGGTCCTACAATGAGCAGTTCTTC. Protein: CASSHRTGDSPRSYNEQFF.

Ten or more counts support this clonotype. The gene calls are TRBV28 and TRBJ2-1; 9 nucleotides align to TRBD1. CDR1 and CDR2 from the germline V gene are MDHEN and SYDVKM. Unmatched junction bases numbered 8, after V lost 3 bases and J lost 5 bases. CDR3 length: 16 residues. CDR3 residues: CASSFLGQGWHNEQFF. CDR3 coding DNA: TGTGCCAGCAGTTTTCTCGGACAGGGGTGGCACAATGAGCAGTTCTTC.

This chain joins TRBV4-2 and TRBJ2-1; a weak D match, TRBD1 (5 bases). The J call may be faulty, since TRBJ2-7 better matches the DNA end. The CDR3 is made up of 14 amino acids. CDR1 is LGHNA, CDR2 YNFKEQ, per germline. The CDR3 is CASSPDSSYNEQYF. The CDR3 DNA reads TGTGCCAGCAGCCCAGACAGCTCCTACAATGAGCAGTACTTC.

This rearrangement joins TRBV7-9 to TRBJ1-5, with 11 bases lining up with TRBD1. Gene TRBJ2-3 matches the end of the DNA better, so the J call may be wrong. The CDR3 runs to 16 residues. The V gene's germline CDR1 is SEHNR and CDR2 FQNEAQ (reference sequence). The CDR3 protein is CASSPGTGGNGQPQYF. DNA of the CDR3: TGTGCCAGCAGCCCCGGGACAGGGGGGAACGGTCAGCCCCAGTATTTT.